What follows describes a single TCR beta chain. Its antigen is not known. TCRdb keeps only in-frame clones here, not all; method: immunoSEQ multiplex PCR. The table records under 850,000 clones, around 70% of them present only once. This sample stems from a study of shared clonotypes between healthy human individuals. Study-wide context: Each donor had three CD4 naive, three CD4 memory, two CD8 naive and one CD8 memory plate. Study-level findings and limits: Investigators collected only blood, and repertoires in tissues likely differ. In a few donors, around 5% of naive CD4 clonotypes appeared in common.

Germline loops: CDR1 SNHLY, CDR2 FYNNEI. CDR3 length equals 15 residues. J gave up 5 bases and V 7 bases, and 9 bases lay outside the gene matches. The source is a woman in her 30s in good health. Sequenced sample: memory CD4+ T cells sorted from blood. Subset reported: CD45RA-negative fraction. This chain joins TRBV2 and TRBJ1-5, with 9 positions matching TRBD1. CDR3 nucleotides: TGTGCCAGCAAGTCAGGGACAGGGACATATCAGCCCCAGCATTTT. Protein sequence: CASKSGTGTYQPQHF.